A single TCR beta chain is shown here with its context. Original handling: The authors estimated nucleated cell counts from reference gene primer amplification. Assay used: immunoSEQ multiplex PCR; TCRdb lists only in-frame clones, some missing. From that table come the V and J calls and clone size; the DNA was used to work out D and trimming. The sample consists of about 220,000 clones, 85% to 90% of them appearing once. The CDR3 contains 14 residues. V shed 5 bases and J 4 bases; nucleotides not matched to a gene: 6. From germline, CDR1 is SGHRS and CDR2 YFSETQ. Seattle researchers signed up patients amid active infection and tracked them longitudinally. The data belong to a study of blood T cell repertoires in COVID-19. Study information: Italy, Spain and the United States were the sources of the convalescent and acute COVID-19 samples. From T cells, B-cell-depleted T cells, or PBMCs came the material, which was cDNA or gDNA.

The genes are TRBV5-1 and TRBJ2-1, with 7 positions matching TRBD1. Sequences were obtained from peripheral blood. The receptor's source is a woman aged 45-65 years with COVID-19, enrolled during active disease. CDR3 sequence reads: CASSQGVGYNEQFF. DNA for the CDR3: TGCGCCAGCAGTCAGGGGGTGGGGTACAATGAGCAGTTCTTC.